This T cell receptor (beta chain) was sequenced for a study of T cell responses to AZD1222 COVID-19 vaccine. Study overall: Whether given at about 4 or about 12 weeks, second doses were pooled.

Germline CDR1 is LGHDT and CDR2 is YNNKEL (reference sequence). The CDR3 runs to 17 residues. V lost 2 bases and J 0 bases, leaving 11 bases between the germline ends. Study-level findings and limits: Nearly half of unique spike-specific TCRs reportedly avoided B.1.351 and B.1.1.7 mutated regions.

Concerning this clone: The antigen is not known.

Here immunoSEQ multiplex PCR was the method, and the copy in TCRdb shows in-frame clones only, minus some. This table holds roughly 110,000 clones, roughly 90% found once. V and J are TRBV3-1 (or the pseudogene TRBV3-2) and TRBJ2-6; D call uncertain. The sample here was peripheral blood, taken on day 0 of AZD1222 vaccination. This receptor was obtained from an adult in good health. CDR3 sequence: CASSQRYLSSGANVLTF. CDR3 in DNA: TGTGCCAGCAGCCAACGCTACCTCAGCTCTGGGGCCAACGTCCTGACTTTC.